What follows describes a single T cell receptor (beta chain). Antigen specificity is unknown. These data belong to a study of T-cell reconstitution after alpha-beta-depleted transplantation in children. General study results and limits: Expanded graft clones, several hundred of them, were reportedly the source of alpha-beta T cells about two months after transplant. Recipient T cells and thymic progenitors that survived were the source of the high TCRbeta diversity seen at day 60 in some patients. Among T cells one year after transplant, newly produced cells accounted for most counts and diversity.

The germline V gene encodes CDR1 SGHNT and CDR2 YENEEA. The V end lost 4 bases, the J end lost 7 bases, and 11 bases lay between the germline ends. The CDR3 spans 12 residues. TCRbeta library preparation incorporated unique molecular identifiers. TCRdb reanalysed the PCR reads using MiXCR and keeps one entry per CDR3 protein. This table has about 500,000 distinct CDR3 sequences, roughly 11% appearing once. This sample comprised PBMCs, mostly from graft donor cells, obtained 180 days after TCRalphabeta/CD19-depleted stem cell transplant. This TCR was sampled from a female patient aged 2 to 10 who had a stem cell transplant for aplastic anemia, so the T cells may come from the graft donor. The chain employs TRBV11-3 and TRBJ2-7; D is unclear. CDR3 in amino acids: CASSCRWGEQYF. CDR3 nucleotides: TGTGCCAGCAGCTGTAGGTGGGGTGAGCAGTACTTC.